This T cell receptor beta chain appears in the sequencing data of a study of shared clonotypes between healthy human individuals. This clone was seen only once. The same CDR3 is also encoded by other DNA sequences in this sample. CDR1 and CDR2 from the germline V gene are SGHRS and YFSETQ. Trimming shortened V by 3 bases and J by 4 bases, and 10 bases separated the two germline ends. This CDR3 is 13 amino acids long. Libraries were prepared by immunoSEQ multiplex PCR; TCRdb keeps only in-frame clonotypes and omits some of them. The sample consists of 2 million to 2.5 million clones, approximately 93% of them appearing once.

The chain joins TRBV5-1 to TRBJ2-5, with D perhaps TRBD1 or TRBD2 (5 bases each). This clonotype was obtained from a man younger than 30 in good health. Some clones in this sample may be carry-over from other donors' samples. The sample comprised naive CD4+ T cells from PBMCs. Subset meaning: CD45RA+ positively selected. CDR3 region: CASSSGPTETQYF. The CDR3 coding sequence is TGCGCCAGCAGCTCGGGACCGACAGAGACCCAGTACTTC.